This paragraph reports one T cell receptor (beta chain). The antigen remains unidentified. Sequence at one end of the junction differs from germline and may be a read error. This record comes from a study of blood T cells in healthy people across ages. Study-wide results and caveats: Investigators treated diversity estimates from one million T cells as underestimates. Higher diversity, along with more naive CD4+ cells, distinguished long-lived donors from aged donors.

Each donor's blood draw was 8.5 to 10 milliliters of peripheral blood. The germline CDR1 and CDR2 sequences are SGHRS and YFSETQ. This CDR3 is built from 13 residues. Primers used in a second PCR of roughly 7 to 12 cycles were a sample-barcoded 5' primer and a J-beta primer mix. Sequencing recovered at least 2.5 million CDR3-containing paired-end reads from each sample. From the 5' RACE reads, TCRdb called clonotypes with MiXCR, one entry per CDR3 protein. The table lists about 1.6 million distinct CDR3 sequences, about 35% of them singletons. What was sequenced was blood. The rearrangement uses TRBV5-1 and TRBJ2-7; D is unresolved. The receptor was isolated from a woman younger than 45 in good health. Here the CDR3 DNA reads TGCGCCAACAGCTTCGAGCGAGACTACGAGCAGTACTTC. Its protein product is CANSFERDYEQYF. The full variable domain, with the rest looked up from reference TRBV5-1 and TRBJ2-7, is KAGVTQTPRYLIKTRGQQVTLSCSPISGHRSVSWYQQTPGQGLQFLFEYFSETQRNKGNFPGRFSGRQFSNSRSEMNVSTLELGDSALYLCANSFERDYEQYFGPGTRLTVT.